This TCR beta chain comes out of a study of blood T cell repertoires in COVID-19. Looking at the study overall: Collection of acute and convalescent COVID-19 samples took place in the United States, Italy and Spain. From T cells, B-cell-depleted T cells, or PBMCs came the material, which was cDNA or gDNA.

The CDR3 has 12 amino acids. V was pared by 6 bases and J by 6 bases, with 11 bases between. The germline V gene has CDR1 SNHLY and CDR2 FYNNEI. Methods used by the authors: Reference gene primers were amplified, and this amplification served to estimate nucleated cell counts. Sequencing used immunoSEQ multiplex PCR; TCRdb keeps in-frame clones, though not all of them. V and J calls and clone size are copied from that table; D and trimming were computed from the DNA. The table has more than 450,000 clones, about nine tenths seen once. The J gene is TRBJ1-1, the V gene TRBV2; a weak D match, TRBD1 (6 bases). This receptor was taken from a woman aged 18-29 years who had recovered from COVID-19. The sample comprised PBMCs or T cells enriched from blood (not recorded which). In nucleotides, the CDR3 is TGTGCCAGCAGGGTACAGGGAGCTGAAGCTTTCTTT. Translation gives CASRVQGAEAFF.